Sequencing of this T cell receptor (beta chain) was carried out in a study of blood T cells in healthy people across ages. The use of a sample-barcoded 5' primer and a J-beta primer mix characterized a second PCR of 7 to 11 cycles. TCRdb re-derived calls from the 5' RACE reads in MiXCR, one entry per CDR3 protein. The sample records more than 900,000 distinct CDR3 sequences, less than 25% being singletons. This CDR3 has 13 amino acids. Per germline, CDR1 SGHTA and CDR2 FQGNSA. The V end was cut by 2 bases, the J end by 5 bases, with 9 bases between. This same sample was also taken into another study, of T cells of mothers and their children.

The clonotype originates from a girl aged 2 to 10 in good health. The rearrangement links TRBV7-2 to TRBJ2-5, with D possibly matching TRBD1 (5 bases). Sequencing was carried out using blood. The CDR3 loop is CASSLWTSETQYF. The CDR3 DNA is TGTGCCAGCAGCTTATGGACATCGGAGACCCAGTACTTC.